This T cell receptor (beta chain) was retrieved from a study of T cells in Graves' hyperthyroidism and ophthalmopathy. Germline assignment: CDR1 SQVTM and CDR2 ANQGSEA. V shed 7 bases and J 3 bases; nucleotides not matched to a gene: 8. The CDR3 is made up of 13 amino acids. From RNA transcripts, TCR beta CDR3 regions were amplified. First-round RT-PCR with HTBI primers amplified the TCR CDR3 region. TCRdb reprocessed the multiplex PCR reads via MiXCR and lists one record per CDR3 protein. The data contain 700,000 or so distinct CDR3 sequences, 16% of them singletons. Stable hyperthyroidism: no ophthalmopathy progression over 18 months of follow-up. Patients were excluded for uncontrolled infection, other autoimmune disease, pregnancy or lactation. Points from the study as a whole: Ophthalmopathy cases were set apart from stable hyperthyroidism by a 13 V-J model.

This clonotype was seen more than once but under ten times. Its target is not known. This TCR was recovered from a man between 18 and 35 years old with Graves' hyperthyroidism. The rearrangement uses TRBV29-1 and TRBJ2-7; 8 bases line up with TRBD1. Material for sequencing was blood. DNA for the CDR3: TGCAGCGGAGGGACAGGCCGCGGCTACGAGCAGTACTTC. It is translated as CSGGTGRGYEQYF.